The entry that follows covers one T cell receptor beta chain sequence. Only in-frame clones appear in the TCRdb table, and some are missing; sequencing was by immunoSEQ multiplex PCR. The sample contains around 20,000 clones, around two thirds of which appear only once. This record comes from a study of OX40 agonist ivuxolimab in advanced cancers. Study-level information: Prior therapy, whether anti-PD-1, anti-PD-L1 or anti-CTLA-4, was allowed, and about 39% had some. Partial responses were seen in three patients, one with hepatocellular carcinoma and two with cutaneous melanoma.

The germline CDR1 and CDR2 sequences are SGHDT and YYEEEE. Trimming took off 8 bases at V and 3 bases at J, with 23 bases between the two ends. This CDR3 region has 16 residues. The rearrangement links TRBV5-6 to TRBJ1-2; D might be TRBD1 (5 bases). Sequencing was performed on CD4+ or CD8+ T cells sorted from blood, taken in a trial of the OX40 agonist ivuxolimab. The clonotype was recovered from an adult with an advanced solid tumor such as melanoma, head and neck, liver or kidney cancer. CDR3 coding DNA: TGTGCCAGTGACGCGGGACTGGGAGTGGGAGACTATGGCTACACCTTC. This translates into CASDAGLGVGDYGYTF.